The 16 T cell receptor beta chains below were found in one sample sequenced in a study of T cells in Graves' hyperthyroidism and ophthalmopathy (dated by TCRdb to between 2017 and 2020). The library was generated by multiplex PCR. Sequenced using an Illumina HiSeq 2000. Amplification of TCR beta CDR3 regions was carried out from RNA transcripts. The TCR CDR3 was subjected to a first round of RT-PCR using the HTBI primer set and the Qiagen OneStep RT-PCR kit. TCRdb reanalyzed the raw reads on its own, using fastp at Q25 for trimming and MiXCR for clone calling, and kept in-frame beta chains. A single entry per CDR3 protein holds the most common genes and DNA from its merged rows. The table for this sample lists about 640,000 distinct CDR3 sequences; less than 25% of them were counted only once. The ten largest account for over 30% of the sample. Input material: blood. These receptors were obtained from a man aged 25-45 years with Graves' ophthalmopathy.

The CDR3 nucleotides are TGTGCCTGGGCGAGGGACAGGCGCTTCACTGAAGCTTTCTTT. It codes for CAWARDRRFTEAFF. The rearrangement links TRBV30 to TRBJ1-1, with 8 bases lining up with TRBD1. V shed 5 bases and J 4 bases; nucleotides not matched to a gene: 9. CDR3 length: 14 residues. Germline-derived CDR1 and CDR2 are GTSNPN and SVGIG (reference sequence). The full variable domain, completed using reference TRBV30 and TRBJ1-1, is SQTIHQWPATLVQPVGSPLSLECTVEGTSNPNLYWYRQAAGRGLQLLFYSVGIGQISSEVPQNLSASRPQDRQFILSSKKLLLSDSGFYLCAWARDRRFTEAFFGQGTRLTVV.

In its sample, this clonotype was seen many times. This chain joins TRBV12-3 or TRBV12-4 and TRBJ2-7; a possible D gene is TRBD1 (5 bases). The CDR3 contains 14 residues. Trimming removed 3 bases at V and 0 bases at J, with 9 bases between. CDR3 loop: CASSLGRFSYEQYF. The CDR3 DNA sequence: TGTGCCAGCAGTTTGGGGCGGTTCTCCTACGAGCAGTACTTC.

Many counts were recorded for this clonotype. V and J are TRBV5-6 and TRBJ2-3; 8 bases align to TRBD2. Per germline, CDR1 SGHDT and CDR2 YYEEEE. This CDR3 has 14 residues. V was clipped by 6 bases and J by 3 bases; unmatched bases: 6. CDR3 region: CASTSGRRTDTQYF. CDR3 sequence (DNA): TGTGCCAGCACCAGCGGGAGACGGACAGATACGCAGTATTTT.

This clonotype was counted ten times or more. The V call is TRBV11-2, the J call TRBJ2-3; 7 bases agree with TRBD1. Looked up from germline, CDR1 is SGHAT and CDR2 is FQNNGV. Trimming at V came to 1 base and at J to 2 bases, leaving 6 bases not matched to a gene. CDR3 length: 16 residues. The chain's CDR3 is CASSLVLGQNTDTQYF. The CDR3 DNA follows: TGTGCCAGCAGCTTAGTGCTGGGACAGAACACAGATACGCAGTATTTT. The full variable domain, its missing parts supplied by reference TRBV11-2 and TRBJ2-3, is EAGVAQSPRYKIIEKRQSVAFWCNPISGHATLYWYQQILGQGPKLLIQFQNNGVVDDSQLPKDRFSAERLKGVDSTLKIQPAKLEDSAVYLCASSLVLGQNTDTQYFGPGTRLTVL.

This clonotype was seen a few times. The CDR3 spells CASISGNTIYF. CDR3 DNA sequence: TGTGCCAGCATCTCTGGAAACACCATATATTTT. The rearrangement uses TRBV28 and TRBJ1-3; the D is unclear. The CDR3 is 11 residues long. Germline V gene lookup returns CDR1 MDHEN and CDR2 SYDVKM. Trimming removed 7 bases at V and 0 bases at J, with 1 base between.

This clonotype was seen ten or more times. The chain joins TRBV18 to TRBJ1-4; D remains ambiguous. CDR1 KGHSH and CDR2 LQKENI come from the germline V gene. This CDR3 is 17 amino acids long. V lost 3 bases to trimming and J lost 8 bases, with 22 bases between them. Written as DNA, the CDR3 is TGTGCCAGCTCACCGGATACGATATTCACCGTTCGAGAAAAACTGTTTTTT. Residues: CASSPDTIFTVREKLFF.

V and J are TRBV11-2 and TRBJ1-2, with D perhaps TRBD1 (6 bases). Trimming removed 6 bases from V and 4 bases from J, with 15 bases in between. Looked up from germline, CDR1 is SGHAT and CDR2 is FQNNGV. CDR3 length: 14 residues. The CDR3: CASSYRERSYGYTF. CDR3 DNA: TGTGCCAGCAGTTACAGGGAGAGGAGCTATGGCTACACCTTC.

This clonotype was found a few times. The chain has TRBV6-5 and TRBJ1-5; no definite D call. Trimming took off 2 bases at V and 0 bases at J, with 14 bases between the two ends. This CDR3 has 17 amino acids. The germline V gene has CDR1 MNHEY and CDR2 SVGAGI. DNA of the CDR3: TGTGCCAGCAGTTACAAGTATAGGGTTCATAGCAATCAGCCCCAGCATTTT. Its protein is CASSYKYRVHSNQPQHF.

This clonotype occurred a few times. The V call is TRBV6-1, the J call TRBJ2-7, with 12 bases lining up with TRBD2. Trimming at V came to 7 bases and at J to 7 bases, leaving 8 bases not matched to a gene. Germline V gene data show CDR1 as MNHNS and CDR2 as SASEGT. The CDR3 loop spans 14 amino acids. The CDR3 DNA reads as TGTGCCAGCACCTGGACTAGCGGGACGGGGGAGCAGTACTTC. It yields the protein CASTWTSGTGEQYF.

The chain employs TRBV13 and TRBJ1-2; D gene uncertain. The germline V gene encodes CDR1 PRHDT and CDR2 FYEKMQ (reference sequence). The CDR3 spans 15 residues. Trimming removed 0 bases from V and 3 bases from J, with 11 bases in between. CDR3 sequence (DNA): TGTGCCAGCAGCTTAGGAAGCACGTTAGACTATGGCTACACCTTC. Translation gives CASSLGSTLDYGYTF.

On this clonotype itself: The junction departs from the called germline gene at one end, perhaps through a read error. The J gene is TRBJ2-7, the V gene TRBV12-3 or TRBV12-4, with a tentative D call TRBD2 (6 bases). This CDR3 is built from 15 residues. The CDR3 spells CSSTANSGRTYKQYF. The DNA for the CDR3 is TGTTCCAGCACTGCTAATAGCGGACGAACCTACAAGCAGTACTTC.

This clonotype appeared a few times. The gene calls are TRBV29-1 and TRBJ2-5; 11 bases map to TRBD2. Germline assignment: CDR1 SQVTM and CDR2 ANQGSEA. The J segment lost 5 bases and the V segment lost 6 bases, leaving 14 bases of the junction unmatched. This CDR3 is built from 16 residues. For the CDR3, the DNA is TGCAGCGTCGATGGGTTAGCGGGAGGGCCTGGGGAGACCCAGTACTTC. Its protein product is CSVDGLAGGPGETQYF.

This clonotype has ten or more counts. This chain links TRBV7-2 with TRBJ1-2; D unresolved. The CDR3 is 14 residues long. The V end was cut by 3 bases, the J end by 4 bases, with 12 bases between. The germline V gene has CDR1 SGHTA and CDR2 FQGNSA. The CDR3 region has the DNA TGTGCCAGCAGCTTGGGCGGCGGGCGCTATGGCTACACCTTC. Encoded protein: CASSLGGGRYGYTF.

The sample holds a few counts of this clonotype. The V call is TRBV20-1, the J call TRBJ1-1, with D hard to call. Germline V gene data show CDR1 as DFQATT and CDR2 as SNEGSKA (reference sequence). Deletions cut 1 base from V and 4 bases from J, with 16 bases between. The CDR3 runs 15 residues. CDR3 sequence: CSARGTLKRGTEAFF. The CDR3 DNA is TGCAGTGCTAGAGGGACTCTAAAGCGAGGCACTGAAGCTTTCTTT.

This clonotype came up many times. The chain recombines TRBV6-5 with TRBJ2-7; D perhaps matches TRBD1 (5 bases). The V end was cut by 3 bases, the J end by 0 bases, with 6 bases between. The CDR3 totals 13 residues. CDR1 and CDR2 from the germline V gene are MNHEY and SVGAGI. CDR3 bases: TGTGCCAGCAGTTATGACAGCTCCTACGAGCAGTACTTC. Protein sequence: CASSYDSSYEQYF.

The chain couples TRBV7-9 to TRBJ2-4; the D gene is possibly TRBD2 (5 bases). Germline-derived CDR1 and CDR2 are SEHNR and FQNEAQ (reference sequence). CDR3 length: 17 residues. Trimming removed 5 bases from V and 3 bases from J, with 20 bases in between. The CDR3 DNA sequence: TGTGCCAGCAGCCCCGGGCGCGGGCCAAAGAACAAAAACATTCAGTACTTC. Translation gives CASSPGRGPKNKNIQYF. Complete variable domain (other parts from reference TRBV7-9 and TRBJ2-4): DTGVSQNPRHKITKRGQNVTFRCDPISEHNRLYWYRQTLGQGPEFLTYFQNEAQLEKSRLLSDRFSAERPKGSFSTLEIQRTEQGDSAMYLCASSPGRGPKNKNIQYFGAGTRLSVL.